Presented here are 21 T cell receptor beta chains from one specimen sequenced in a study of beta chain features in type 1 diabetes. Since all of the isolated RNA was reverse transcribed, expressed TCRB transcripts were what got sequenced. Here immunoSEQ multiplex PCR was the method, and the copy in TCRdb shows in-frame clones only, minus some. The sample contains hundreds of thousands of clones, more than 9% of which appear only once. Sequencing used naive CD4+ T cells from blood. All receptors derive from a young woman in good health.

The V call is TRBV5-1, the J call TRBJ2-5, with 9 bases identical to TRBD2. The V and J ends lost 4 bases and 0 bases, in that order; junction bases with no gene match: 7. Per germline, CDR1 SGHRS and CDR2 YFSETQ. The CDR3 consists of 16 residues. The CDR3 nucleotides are TGCGCCAGCAGCGAACAGGGACTAGCCGACCAAGAGACCCAGTACTTC. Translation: CASSEQGLADQETQYF.

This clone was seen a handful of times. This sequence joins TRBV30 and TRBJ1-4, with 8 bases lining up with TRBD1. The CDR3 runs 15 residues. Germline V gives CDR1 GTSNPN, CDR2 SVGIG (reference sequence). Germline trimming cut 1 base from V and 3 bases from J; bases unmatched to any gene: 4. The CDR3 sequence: CAWSGTGMANEKLFF. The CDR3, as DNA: TGTGCCTGGAGTGGGACAGGGATGGCTAATGAAAAACTGTTTTTT.

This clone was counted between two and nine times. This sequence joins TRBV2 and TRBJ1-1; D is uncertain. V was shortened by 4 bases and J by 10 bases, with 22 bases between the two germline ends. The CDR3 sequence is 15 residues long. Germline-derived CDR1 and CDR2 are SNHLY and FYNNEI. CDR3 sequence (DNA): TGTGCCAGCAGTGCTGAAGCCCGACTGGCAATGTTAGCTTTCTTT. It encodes CASSAEARLAMLAFF.

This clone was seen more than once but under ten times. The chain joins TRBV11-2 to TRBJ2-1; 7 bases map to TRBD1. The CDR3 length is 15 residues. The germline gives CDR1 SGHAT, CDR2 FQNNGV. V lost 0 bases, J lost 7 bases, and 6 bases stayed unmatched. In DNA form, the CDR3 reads TGTGCCAGCAGCTTAGAAGGGACAGAGAGTAATGAGCAGTTCTTC. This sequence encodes CASSLEGTESNEQFF.

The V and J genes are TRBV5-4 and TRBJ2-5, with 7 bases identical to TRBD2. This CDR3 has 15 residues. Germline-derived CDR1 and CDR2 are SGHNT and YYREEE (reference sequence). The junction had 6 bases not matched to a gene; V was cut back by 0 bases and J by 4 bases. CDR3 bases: TGTGCCAGCAGCTTGGTGGGCGGGAGTGGAGAGACCCAGTACTTC. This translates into CASSLVGGSGETQYF.

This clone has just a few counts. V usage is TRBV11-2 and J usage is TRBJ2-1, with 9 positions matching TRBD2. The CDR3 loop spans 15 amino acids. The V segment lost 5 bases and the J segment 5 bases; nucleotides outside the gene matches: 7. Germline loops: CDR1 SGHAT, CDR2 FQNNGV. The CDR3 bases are TGTGCCAGCAGCCATGAGGCGGGGGGGGACAATGAGCAGTTCTTC. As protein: CASSHEAGGDNEQFF.

The CDR3 protein is CASSLTRWRGNTEAFF. CDR3 DNA sequence: TGTGCCAGCAGCTTAACCCGTTGGAGGGGGAACACTGAAGCTTTCTTT. The chain combines TRBV7-3 with TRBJ1-1, with a weak D call TRBD1 (5 bases). The CDR3 spans 16 residues. Germline assignment: CDR1 SGHTA and CDR2 FQGTGA. Trimming pared 0 bases from V and 1 base from J, leaving 12 bases between.

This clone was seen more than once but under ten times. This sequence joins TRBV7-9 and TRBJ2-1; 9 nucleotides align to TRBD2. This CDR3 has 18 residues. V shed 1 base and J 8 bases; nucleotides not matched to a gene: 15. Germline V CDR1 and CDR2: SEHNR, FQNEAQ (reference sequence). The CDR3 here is CASSLGHGASRGGDEQFF. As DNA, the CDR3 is TGTGCCAGCAGCTTAGGCCATGGTGCTTCGCGGGGGGGGGATGAGCAGTTCTTC.

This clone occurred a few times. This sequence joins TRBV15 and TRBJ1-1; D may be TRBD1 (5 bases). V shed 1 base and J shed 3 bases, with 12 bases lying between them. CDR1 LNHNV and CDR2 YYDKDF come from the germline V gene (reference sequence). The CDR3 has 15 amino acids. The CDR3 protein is CATSRAGQGDTEAFF. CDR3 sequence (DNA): TGTGCCACCAGCAGAGCCGGGCAGGGCGACACTGAAGCTTTCTTT. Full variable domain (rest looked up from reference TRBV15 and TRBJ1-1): DAMVIQNPRYQVTQFGKPVTLSCSQTLNHNVMYWYQQKSSQAPKLLFHYYDKDFNNEADTPDNFQSRRPNTSFCFLDIRSPGLGDTAMYLCATSRAGQGDTEAFFGQGTRLTVV.

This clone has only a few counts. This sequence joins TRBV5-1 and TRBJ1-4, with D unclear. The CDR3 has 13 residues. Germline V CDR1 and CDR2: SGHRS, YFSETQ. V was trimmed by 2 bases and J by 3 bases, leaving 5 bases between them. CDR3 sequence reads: CASSLRANEKLFF. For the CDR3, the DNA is TGCGCCAGCAGCTTACGGGCTAATGAAAAACTGTTTTTT.

CDR3 DNA sequence: TGTGCCAGTAGTTCTCGGACTAGCGGCTACAATGAGCAGTTCTTC. This codes for CASSSRTSGYNEQFF. J is TRBJ2-1 and V is TRBV19; 10 bases line up with TRBD2. J gave up 3 bases and V 5 bases, and 4 bases lay outside the gene matches. The CDR3 runs 15 residues. The germline V gene encodes CDR1 LNHDA and CDR2 SQIVND (reference sequence). The variable domain in full, completed from reference TRBV19 and TRBJ2-1, reads DGGITQSPKYLFRKEGQNVTLSCEQNLNHDAMYWYRQDPGQGLRLIYYSQIVNDFQKGDIAEGYSVSREKKESFPLTVTSAQKNPTAFYLCASSSRTSGYNEQFFGPGTRLTVL.

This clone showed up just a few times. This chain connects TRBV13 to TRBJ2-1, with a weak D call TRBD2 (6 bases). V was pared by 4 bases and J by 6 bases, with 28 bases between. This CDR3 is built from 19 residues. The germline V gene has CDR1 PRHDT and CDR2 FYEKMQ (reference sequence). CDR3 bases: TGTGCCAGCAGCTCCTATCTTGGAGGGGTGCCCAGTTTACGCAATGAGCAGTTCTTC. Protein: CASSSYLGGVPSLRNEQFF. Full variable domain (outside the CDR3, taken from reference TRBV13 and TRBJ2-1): AAGVIQSPRHLIKEKRETATLKCYPIPRHDTVYWYQQGPGQDPQFLISFYEKMQSDKGSIPDRFSAQQFSDYHSELNMSSLELGDSALYFCASSSYLGGVPSLRNEQFFGPGTRLTVL.

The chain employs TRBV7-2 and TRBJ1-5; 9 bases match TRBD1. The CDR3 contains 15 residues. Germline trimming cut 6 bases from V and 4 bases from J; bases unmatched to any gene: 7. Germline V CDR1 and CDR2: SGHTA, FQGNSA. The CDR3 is CASRPTGGKNQPQHF. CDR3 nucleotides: TGTGCCAGCAGACCGACAGGGGGTAAGAATCAGCCCCAGCATTTT.

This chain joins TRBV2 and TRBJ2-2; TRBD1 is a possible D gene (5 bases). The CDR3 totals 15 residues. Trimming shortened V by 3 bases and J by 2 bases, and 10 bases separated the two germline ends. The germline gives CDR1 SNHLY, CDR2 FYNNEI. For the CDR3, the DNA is TGTGCCAGCAGTGAGGTCAGGGTTAACACCGGGGAGCTGTTTTTT. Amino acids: CASSEVRVNTGELFF.

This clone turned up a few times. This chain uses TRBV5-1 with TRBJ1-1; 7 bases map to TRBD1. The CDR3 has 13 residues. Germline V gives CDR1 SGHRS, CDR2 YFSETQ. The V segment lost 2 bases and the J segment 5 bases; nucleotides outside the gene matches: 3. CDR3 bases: TGCGCCAGCAGCTTCGAGGGGGCGACTGAAGCTTTCTTT. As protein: CASSFEGATEAFF.

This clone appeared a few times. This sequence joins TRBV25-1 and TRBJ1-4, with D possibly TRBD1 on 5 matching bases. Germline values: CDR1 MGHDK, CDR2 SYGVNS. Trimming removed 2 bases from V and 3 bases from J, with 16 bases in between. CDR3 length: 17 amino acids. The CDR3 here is CASSEGSGLGANEKLFF. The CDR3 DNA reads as TGTGCCAGCAGTGAAGGTAGTGGTTTAGGGGCTAATGAAAAACTGTTTTTT.

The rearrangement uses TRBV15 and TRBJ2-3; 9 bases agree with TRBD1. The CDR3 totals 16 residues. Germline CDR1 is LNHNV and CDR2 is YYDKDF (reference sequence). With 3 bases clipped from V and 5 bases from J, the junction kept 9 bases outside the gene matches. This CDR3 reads CATSRRPGQGIDTQYF. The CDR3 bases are TGTGCCACCAGCAGGAGACCGGGACAGGGAATAGATACGCAGTATTTT. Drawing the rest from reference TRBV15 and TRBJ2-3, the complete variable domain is DAMVIQNPRYQVTQFGKPVTLSCSQTLNHNVMYWYQQKSSQAPKLLFHYYDKDFNNEADTPDNFQSRRPNTSFCFLDIRSPGLGDTAMYLCATSRRPGQGIDTQYFGPGTRLTVL.

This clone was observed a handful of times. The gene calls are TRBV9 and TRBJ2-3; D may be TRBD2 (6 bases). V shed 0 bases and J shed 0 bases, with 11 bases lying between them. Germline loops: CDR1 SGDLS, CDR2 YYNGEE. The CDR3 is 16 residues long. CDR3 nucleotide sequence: TGTGCCAGCAGCGTAGCAAAGGGACTCAGCACAGATACGCAGTATTTT. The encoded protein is CASSVAKGLSTDTQYF.

Here the CDR3 reads CASSEPRRYTDTQYF. Here the CDR3 DNA reads TGTGCCAGCAGTGAACCTCGGAGATACACAGATACGCAGTATTTT. The V and J genes are TRBV2 and TRBJ2-3; no definite D call. The CDR3 runs 15 residues. The V end was cut by 2 bases, the J end by 2 bases, with 11 bases between. Germline CDR1 SNHLY, CDR2 FYNNEI. The variable domain in full, completed from reference TRBV2 and TRBJ2-3, reads EPEVTQTPSHQVTQMGQEVILRCVPISNHLYFYWYRQILGQKVEFLVSFYNNEISEKSEIFDDQFSVERPDGSNFTLKIRSTKLEDSAMYFCASSEPRRYTDTQYFGPGTRLTVL.

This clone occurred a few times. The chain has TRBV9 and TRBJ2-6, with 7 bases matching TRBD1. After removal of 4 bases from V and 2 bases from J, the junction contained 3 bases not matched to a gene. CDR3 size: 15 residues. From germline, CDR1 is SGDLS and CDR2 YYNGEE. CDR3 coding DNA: TGTGCCAGCAGCCCAGACAGGGCTGGGGCCAACGTCCTGACTTTC. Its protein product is CASSPDRAGANVLTF.

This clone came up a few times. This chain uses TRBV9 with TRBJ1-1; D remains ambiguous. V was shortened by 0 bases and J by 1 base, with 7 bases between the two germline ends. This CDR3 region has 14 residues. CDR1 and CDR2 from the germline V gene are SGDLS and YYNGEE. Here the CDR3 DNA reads TGTGCCAGCAGCGTAGGCGTTCGGAACACTGAAGCTTTCTTT. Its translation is CASSVGVRNTEAFF.